This T cell receptor (beta chain) was captured in a study of response to subunit inactivated influenza vaccine. Study-wide results and caveats: Few additional T cells are recruited per seasonal influenza vaccination, authors suggested.

TCRdb passed the RT-PCR reads through MiXCR, listing each CDR3 protein once. The sample has roughly 710,000 distinct CDR3 sequences; 14% are singletons. About this clonotype: The antigen is undetermined.

The V end was cut by 4 bases, the J end by 2 bases, with 13 bases between. The CDR3 has 15 residues. Sequences were derived from PBMCs from blood, sampled 14 to 15 days before vaccination. The chain links TRBV12-3 or TRBV12-4 to TRBJ2-3; D not certain. This clonotype originated in a man aged 50 or older who received an inactivated influenza vaccine. The CDR3 reads CASSSGPTITDTQYF. CDR3 in DNA: TGTGCCAGCAGTTCCGGGCCTACCATCACAGATACGCAGTATTTT.